This T cell receptor beta chain was captured in a study of control samples from healthy donors and cancer patients. This clone was counted only a few times. The CDR3 contains 14 residues. V trimming: 6 bases; J trimming: 4 bases; junction bases outside the gene matches: 5. Germline lookup yields CDR1 ENHRY and CDR2 SYGVKD. Clones were sequenced by immunoSEQ multiplex PCR, and TCRdb holds only the in-frame ones, with some missing. The repertoire has approximately 84,000 clones, around 80% of them found once; the top ten carry around a tenth. This sequence originates from a woman aged 55-75 years in good health. Specimen: blood. The chain carries TRBV10-3 and TRBJ2-3; 9 nucleotides line up with TRBD2. The CDR3 spells CAISSSGDSDTQYF. In DNA, the CDR3 is TGTGCCATCAGCTCTAGCGGGGACTCAGATACGCAGTATTTT.